This entry lists 28 T cell receptor beta chains sequenced from one sample in a study of T-cell reconstitution after alpha-beta-depleted transplantation in children. Molecular barcoding with unique molecular identifiers was used for the TCRbeta library. In TCRdb, the PCR reads were re-called with MiXCR into one record per CDR3 protein. Of approximately 510,000 distinct CDR3 sequences listed, about 17% are singletons. Sample: PBMCs from the stem cell graft donor, taken from the stem cell graft. Receptors were obtained from a human donor who donated a stem cell graft to a child with acute lymphoblastic leukemia.

The sample holds a few counts of this clonotype. The chain employs TRBV6-1 and TRBJ2-3; the D gene is possibly TRBD1 (6 bases). The ends were cut back, 1 base at V and 4 bases at J, with 12 bases in the middle. Germline CDR1 is MNHNS and CDR2 is SASEGT. This CDR3 has 15 residues. This chain's CDR3 is CASSEGIRGADTQYF. CDR3 DNA sequence: TGTGCCAGCAGTGAAGGTATCAGGGGAGCAGATACGCAGTATTTT.

This clonotype turned up a few times. CDR3 residues: CASNKDGFYNEQFF. The CDR3 DNA follows: TGCGCCAGCAACAAAGACGGGTTCTACAATGAGCAGTTCTTC. The gene calls are TRBV5-1 and TRBJ2-1; the D is unclear. This CDR3 has 14 residues. The V and J ends lost 6 bases and 3 bases respectively, with 13 bases between them. Germline assignment: CDR1 SGHRS and CDR2 YFSETQ.

The rearrangement links TRBV7-9 to TRBJ1-1; D is ambiguous. V shed 8 bases and J shed 7 bases, with 29 bases lying between them. The germline V gene encodes CDR1 SEHNR and CDR2 FQNEAQ (reference sequence). The CDR3 is 17 amino acids. The CDR3 coding sequence is TGTGCCAGCTCCTTGGGGTGGGGAGCCGATGAACATAATGAAGCTTTCTTT. Protein: CASSLGWGADEHNEAFF.

V gene TRBV20-1 combines with J gene TRBJ2-1; the match to TRBD2 covers 12 bases. V lost 6 bases to trimming and J lost 3 bases; unmatched junction nucleotides: 3. The CDR3 loop spans 14 amino acids. Germline CDR1 reads DFQATT; CDR2 reads SNEGSKA (reference sequence). The CDR3: CSARTSGDYNEQFF. CDR3 nucleotide sequence: TGCAGTGCGCGGACTAGCGGGGACTACAATGAGCAGTTCTTC.

This chain joins TRBV12-3 or TRBV12-4 and TRBJ2-1; the match to TRBD2 covers 8 bases. V lost 5 bases, J lost 0 bases, and 9 bases stayed unmatched. The CDR3 is made up of 17 amino acids. DNA of the CDR3: TGTGCCAGCAGTACCTCTAGCGGGCCTAGCTCCTACAATGAGCAGTTCTTC. This encodes CASSTSSGPSSYNEQFF.

V is TRBV5-1 and J is TRBJ1-6; 7 nucleotides agree with TRBD1. V was clipped by 4 bases and J by 8 bases; unmatched bases: 15. Looked up from germline, CDR1 is SGHRS and CDR2 is YFSETQ. This CDR3 has 17 residues. CDR3 sequence: CASSLAAGTDPYSPLHF. The CDR3 bases are TGCGCCAGCAGCCTCGCGGCCGGGACAGACCCTTATTCACCCCTCCACTTT.

This clonotype turned up a few times. V is TRBV4-1 and J is TRBJ1-5; D call uncertain. V gave up 3 bases and J gave up 0 bases, with 9 bases separating them. This CDR3 is built from 15 residues. Per germline, CDR1 MGHRA and CDR2 YSYEKL. The CDR3 region has the DNA TGCGCCAGCAGCCAGCGGGATAATAGCAATCAGCCCCAGCATTTT. Encoded protein: CASSQRDNSNQPQHF.

This chain uses TRBV19 with TRBJ2-7, with TRBD2 as a possible D gene (5 bases). V was trimmed by 1 base and J by 3 bases, leaving 10 bases between them. Germline CDR1 is LNHDA and CDR2 is SQIVND (reference sequence). This CDR3 is 14 amino acids long. The CDR3 here is CASSIVGNGYEQYF. In DNA form, the CDR3 reads TGTGCCAGTAGTATAGTCGGGAATGGCTACGAGCAGTACTTC. Filled out from reference TRBV19 and TRBJ2-7, the complete variable domain reads DGGITQSPKYLFRKEGQNVTLSCEQNLNHDAMYWYRQDPGQGLRLIYYSQIVNDFQKGDIAEGYSVSREKKESFPLTVTSAQKNPTAFYLCASSIVGNGYEQYFGPGTRLTVT.

The rearrangement links TRBV18 to TRBJ1-6, with D perhaps TRBD1 (5 bases). Germline V lookup: CDR1 KGHSH, CDR2 LQKENI. CDR3 length: 15 amino acids. The ends were cut back, 11 bases at V and 10 bases at J, with 24 bases in the middle. CDR3 sequence (DNA): TGTGCCTCACCATTACCGGGACCCGAGGGCTCACCCCTCCACTTT. This sequence encodes CASPLPGPEGSPLHF.

V usage is TRBV11-2 and J usage is TRBJ2-7, with D uncertain. The V gene lost 4 bases and the J gene lost 3 bases, with 13 bases spanning the gap. The CDR3 contains 14 residues. CDR1 and CDR2 (germline): SGHAT, FQNNGV. The CDR3 nucleotides are TGTGCCAGCAGCTCCCAGCGAGATGGCTACGAGCAGTACTTC. Protein product: CASSSQRDGYEQYF.

The CDR3 loop reads CASSLRGFGDSNQPQHF. CDR3 coding DNA: TGTGCCAGCAGTTTAAGGGGGTTTGGAGATAGCAATCAGCCCCAGCATTTT. V is TRBV27 and J is TRBJ1-5; D is possibly TRBD1 (6 bases). Trimming left V 2 bases short and J 0 bases short, with 14 bases between. CDR1 and CDR2 from the germline V gene are MNHEY and SMNVEV (reference sequence). The CDR3 loop spans 17 amino acids.

The chain combines TRBV3-1 with TRBJ1-2; no clear D gene. This CDR3 comprises 15 residues. The V gene's germline CDR1 is LGHDT and CDR2 YNNKEL (reference sequence). V lost 1 base to trimming and J lost 6 bases, with 15 bases between them. The CDR3 coding sequence is TGTGCCAGCAGCCAAGTCTCGGGCCAGGTGGATGGCTACACCTTC. It codes for CASSQVSGQVDGYTF. Full variable domain (remainder filled in from reference TRBV3-1 and TRBJ1-2): DTAVSQTPKYLVTQMGNDKSIKCEQNLGHDTMYWYKQDSKKFLKIMFSYNNKELIINETVPNRFSPKSPDKAHLNLHINSLELGDSAVYFCASSQVSGQVDGYTFGSGTRLTVV.

The chain combines TRBV4-1 with TRBJ1-1; weak D call: TRBD1 (6 bases). In germline, CDR1 is MGHRA, CDR2 YSYEKL. The CDR3 runs 14 residues. Trimming pared 2 bases from V and 8 bases from J, leaving 15 bases between. CDR3 protein: CASSQPVQGPEAFF. The CDR3 DNA is TGCGCCAGCAGCCAACCTGTCCAGGGGCCCGAAGCTTTCTTT.

The V call is TRBV5-1, the J call TRBJ2-1; D not certain. The CDR3 runs to 14 residues. Germline CDR1 is SGHRS and CDR2 is YFSETQ. The germline V and J ends were trimmed by 4 bases and 4 bases, with 12 bases remaining between them. The CDR3 DNA is TGCGCCAGCAGCCTGGGTTCAAGGTACAATGAGCAGTTCTTC. Protein product: CASSLGSRYNEQFF.

This clonotype was picked up a small number of times. The gene calls are TRBV6-5 and TRBJ2-7; TRBD1 is a possible D gene (6 bases). Per germline, CDR1 MNHEY and CDR2 SVGAGI. The germline V and J ends were trimmed by 0 bases and 0 bases, with 15 bases remaining between them. The CDR3 totals 17 residues. The CDR3 region is CASSYSGRGTNSYEQYF. The CDR3 nucleotides are TGTGCCAGCAGTTACTCGGGAAGGGGGACAAACTCCTACGAGCAGTACTTC.

This clonotype was detected a few times. V and J are TRBV6-5 and TRBJ1-1; possible D gene TRBD1, 5 bases. Trimming removed 2 bases at V and 9 bases at J, with 19 bases between. The germline V gene has CDR1 MNHEY and CDR2 SVGAGI. The CDR3 sequence is 15 residues long. The CDR3 spells CASSYARARGIKAFF. Here the CDR3 DNA reads TGTGCCAGCAGTTACGCCAGGGCCCGGGGAATCAAAGCTTTCTTT.

This clonotype was detected only a few times. The chain couples TRBV18 to TRBJ2-7, with 12 positions matching TRBD1. The ends lost 0 bases at V and 7 bases at J; junction bases unmatched: 4. CDR1 and CDR2 from the germline V gene are KGHSH and LQKENI. The CDR3 length is 15 residues. The CDR3 protein is CASSPPGTGGSEQYF. For the CDR3, the DNA is TGTGCCAGCTCACCACCCGGGACAGGGGGCTCTGAGCAGTACTTC.

In its sample, this clonotype was seen a few times. The chain combines TRBV11-3 with TRBJ1-1; a weak D match, TRBD1 (5 bases). CDR1 is SGHNT and CDR2 is YENEEA in the germline V gene. The CDR3 is 14 amino acids. V was pared by 4 bases and J by 2 bases, with 11 bases between. The CDR3 nucleotides read TGTGCCAGCAGCTACCATGGGGGAAACACTGAAGCTTTCTTT. This encodes CASSYHGGNTEAFF.

This clonotype was recorded many times. The chain has TRBV7-8 and TRBJ2-5; 9 bases map to TRBD2. This CDR3 has 16 amino acids. Germline CDR1 SGHVS, CDR2 FQNEAQ. With V trimmed by 1 base and J by 1 base, 4 bases remained unmatched. Here the CDR3 DNA reads TGTGCCAGCAGCTTAGGAACACTAGCGGGCCAAGAGACCCAGTACTTC. Translation: CASSLGTLAGQETQYF.

This clonotype turned up a few times. The V and J genes are TRBV15 and TRBJ2-7, with 8 positions matching TRBD1. Germline CDR1 LNHNV, CDR2 YYDKDF (reference sequence). The trim removed 2 bases at V and 8 bases at J, leaving 11 bases unmatched. The CDR3 is 15 residues long. The CDR3 reads CATSRPDRASDKQYF. The CDR3 bases are TGTGCCACCAGCAGACCGGACAGGGCTTCGGATAAGCAGTACTTC.

The table lists this clonotype with a few counts. The rearrangement links TRBV20-1 to TRBJ1-2, with 10 bases lining up with TRBD1. V dropped 4 bases and J dropped 1; count of bases not matched to a gene: 9. The germline CDR1 and CDR2 sequences are DFQATT and SNEGSKA (reference sequence). The length of the CDR3 is 16 residues. The CDR3 DNA sequence: TGCAGTGCTATCCCGGGACAGGGGACCGGTAACTATGGCTACACCTTC. Translated, it gives CSAIPGQGTGNYGYTF.

This clonotype was counted between two and nine times. The chain couples TRBV20-1 to TRBJ2-7; D gene uncertain. The germline V gene encodes CDR1 DFQATT and CDR2 SNEGSKA (reference sequence). CDR3 length: 12 residues. The ends were cut back, 1 base at V and 5 bases at J, with 9 bases in the middle. The CDR3 here is CSARGPTDEQYF. The CDR3 region has the DNA TGCAGTGCTAGAGGGCCCACAGACGAGCAGTACTTC.

This clonotype was observed a few times. This sequence joins TRBV7-9 and TRBJ2-5, with TRBD2 as a possible D gene (5 bases). The germline CDR1 and CDR2 sequences are SEHNR and FQNEAQ (reference sequence). Trimming removed 5 bases from V and 5 bases from J, with 15 bases in between. The CDR3 extends over 14 amino acids. The chain's CDR3 is CASSITRVQETQYF. The CDR3 DNA reads as TGTGCCAGCAGCATAACTAGAGTGCAGGAGACCCAGTACTTC. Variable domain in full (rest from reference TRBV7-9 and TRBJ2-5): DTGVSQNPRHKITKRGQNVTFRCDPISEHNRLYWYRQTLGQGPEFLTYFQNEAQLEKSRLLSDRFSAERPKGSFSTLEIQRTEQGDSAMYLCASSITRVQETQYFGPGTRLLVL.

This rearrangement joins TRBV5-1 to TRBJ1-1; D gene ambiguous. Deletions cut 4 bases from V and 5 bases from J, with 15 bases between. The CDR3 runs 14 residues. Germline lookup yields CDR1 SGHRS and CDR2 YFSETQ. This chain's CDR3 is CASSPREAVTEAFF. The CDR3 DNA is TGCGCCAGCAGCCCTCGGGAGGCGGTGACTGAAGCTTTCTTT.

This clonotype was seen just once. The DNA is omitted, as the CDR3 cannot be located on it reliably, and the CDR3 follows TCRdb's listing. The genes are TRBV12-3 or TRBV12-4 and TRBJ1-2; TRBD1, the table's D call, was not compared with the DNA. The length of the CDR3 is 14 amino acids, counting both ends. The chain's CDR3 is CASSFGTGSRGNRF.

This rearrangement joins TRBV13 to TRBJ2-1, with a tentative D call TRBD2 (5 bases). CDR1 PRHDT and CDR2 FYEKMQ come from the germline V gene (reference sequence). The CDR3 runs to 15 residues. Trimming pared 0 bases from V and 8 bases from J, leaving 14 bases between. CDR3 protein: CASSLGEAFGDEQFF. The DNA of the CDR3 is TGTGCCAGCAGCTTAGGGGAGGCATTCGGAGATGAGCAGTTCTTC.

This clonotype was observed a few times. This chain links TRBV11-2 with TRBJ1-2, with 11 positions matching TRBD1. Germline-derived CDR1 and CDR2 are SGHAT and FQNNGV. V lost 4 bases and J lost 7; bases outside the gene matches: 11. The CDR3 is 16 residues long. The CDR3 here is CASSSSGDRGKRGYTF. The CDR3 DNA follows: TGTGCCAGCAGCTCCTCCGGGGACAGGGGGAAACGTGGCTACACCTTC.

This clonotype was counted a few times. This chain uses TRBV27 with TRBJ2-7, with D uncertain. Germline values: CDR1 MNHEY, CDR2 SMNVEV (reference sequence). V lost 2 bases to trimming and J lost 1 base, with 6 bases between them. The length of the CDR3 is 13 residues. The CDR3 nucleotides read TGTGCCAGCAGTTTAATGCAGTCCTACGAGCAGTACTTC. It codes for CASSLMQSYEQYF.